This is a list of T cell receptor beta chains from one sample in a study of CD8 T cells in Susac syndrome. TCRdb re-derived calls from the immunoSEQ multiplex PCR reads in MiXCR, one entry per CDR3 protein. Of under 200,000 distinct CDR3 sequences listed, roughly nine tenths are singletons. The sample consisted of CD4+ T cells from PBMCs. These receptors all stem from a human donor with Susac syndrome. CDR3s include the opening cysteine and the closing phenylalanine or tryptophan. The order of the fields is D gene, clone size, J gene, V gene, CDR3 DNA, CDR3 protein. D genes are given only for firm matches. Expanded clones are given a class, and other clones once, few, many or no size at all.

d_gene: .
abundance: .
j_gene: TRBJ1-1
v_gene: TRBV2
CDR3nt: TGTGCCAGCCGGTATTCGAACACTGAAGCTTTCTTT
CDR3aa: CASRYSNTEAFF

d_gene: .
abundance: .
j_gene: TRBJ1-1
v_gene: TRBV5-1
CDR3nt: TGCGCCAGCAGACTGGACCAGGGACGGATGAACACTGAAGCTTTCTTT
CDR3aa: CASRLDQGRMNTEAFF

d_gene: .
abundance: .
j_gene: TRBJ1-3
v_gene: TRBV30
CDR3nt: TGTGCCTGGAGCAGGGCAGGGAGTGGCTCTGGAAACACCATATATTTT
CDR3aa: CAWSRAGSGSGNTIYF

d_gene: TRBD2
abundance: .
j_gene: TRBJ2-5
v_gene: TRBV27
CDR3nt: TGTGCCAGCAGCTCAGCGGGGGCGTACCAAGAGACCCAGTACTTC
CDR3aa: CASSSAGAYQETQYF

d_gene: .
abundance: .
j_gene: TRBJ2-2
v_gene: TRBV12-3/TRBV12-4
CDR3nt: TGTGCCAGCAGCCGTGTCGGGGAGCTGTTTTTT
CDR3aa: CASSRVGELFF

d_gene: TRBD2
abundance: once
j_gene: TRBJ2-3
v_gene: TRBV28
CDR3nt: TGTGCCAGCAGTTCCGAGGGACTAGCGGAAAGCACAGATACGCAGTATTTT
CDR3aa: CASSSEGLAESTDTQYF

d_gene: .
abundance: once
j_gene: TRBJ2-2
v_gene: TRBV6-6
CDR3nt: TGTGCCAGCACCCAAACCAAGGGGGGCATGGCCGGGGAGCTGTTTTTT
CDR3aa: CASTQTKGGMAGELFF

d_gene: .
abundance: .
j_gene: TRBJ2-1
v_gene: TRBV27
CDR3nt: TGTGCCAGCAGTTTCTCCTGGGGGAATGAGCAGTTCTTC
CDR3aa: CASSFSWGNEQFF

d_gene: TRBD1
abundance: .
j_gene: TRBJ1-2
v_gene: TRBV20-1
CDR3nt: TGCAGGCTGGACAGGGTGAACTATGGCTACACCTTC
CDR3aa: CRLDRVNYGYTF

d_gene: .
abundance: .
j_gene: TRBJ1-2
v_gene: TRBV5-8
CDR3nt: TGTGCCAGCAGCTTGTACGGCGGCTACACCTTC
CDR3aa: CASSLYGGYTF

d_gene: .
abundance: .
j_gene: TRBJ2-1
v_gene: TRBV11-3
CDR3nt: TGTGCCAGCAGCTTAGCGGCAGGGGGTGTCGGGGGGGAGCAGTTCTTC
CDR3aa: CASSLAAGGVGGEQFF

d_gene: .
abundance: .
j_gene: TRBJ2-7
v_gene: TRBV10-2
CDR3nt: TGCGCCAGCAAACAGAAAACCCTGGGATCCTACGAGCAGTACTTC
CDR3aa: CASKQKTLGSYEQYF

d_gene: .
abundance: .
j_gene: TRBJ1-2
v_gene: TRBV3-1
CDR3nt: TGTGCCGGGAGAAGAACAGGGAGGGATGGCTACACCTTC
CDR3aa: CAGRRTGRDGYTF

d_gene: .
abundance: .
j_gene: TRBJ2-3
v_gene: TRBV9
CDR3nt: TGTGCCAGCAGCGGAACTAGGCCCACAGATACGCAGTATTTT
CDR3aa: CASSGTRPTDTQYF

d_gene: .
abundance: .
j_gene: TRBJ1-2
v_gene: TRBV3-1
CDR3nt: TGTGCCAGCAGCCAAGAGAGAGGGGGCTACACCTTC
CDR3aa: CASSQERGGYTF

d_gene: .
abundance: .
j_gene: TRBJ2-7
v_gene: TRBV5-6
CDR3nt: TGTGCCAGCAGGACGGACGGCGAGCAGTACTTC
CDR3aa: CASRTDGEQYF

d_gene: .
abundance: .
j_gene: TRBJ2-6
v_gene: TRBV6-5
CDR3nt: TGTGCCAGCAGTAGAGACAGGTCTGGGGCCAACGTCCTGACTTTC
CDR3aa: CASSRDRSGANVLTF

d_gene: TRBD2
abundance: .
j_gene: TRBJ2-1
v_gene: TRBV7-2
CDR3nt: TGTGCCAGCAGCGCGACTAGCGGGAGGGCCGGTGAGCAGTTCTTC
CDR3aa: CASSATSGRAGEQFF

d_gene: TRBD2
abundance: once
j_gene: TRBJ2-7
v_gene: TRBV6-5
CDR3nt: TGTGCCAGCAGTCGGCAATGGGGGGGAGCCTACGAGCAGTACTTC
CDR3aa: CASSRQWGGAYEQYF

d_gene: TRBD2
abundance: .
j_gene: TRBJ2-1
v_gene: TRBV5-1
CDR3nt: TGCGCCAGCAGCTTGGGGTTATCAGCGGGAGCGGGGGAGCAGTTCTTC
CDR3aa: CASSLGLSAGAGEQFF

d_gene: TRBD1
abundance: .
j_gene: TRBJ1-5
v_gene: TRBV18
CDR3nt: TGTGCCAGCTCCTTCGGGACAGGGGATCAGCCCCAGCATTTT
CDR3aa: CASSFGTGDQPQHF

d_gene: TRBD1
abundance: once
j_gene: TRBJ2-2
v_gene: TRBV25-1
CDR3nt: TGTGCCAGCAGGTGGGGAGACAGGGACACCGGGGAGCTGTTTTTT
CDR3aa: CASRWGDRDTGELFF

d_gene: TRBD1
abundance: .
j_gene: TRBJ2-7
v_gene: TRBV23-1
CDR3nt: TGCGCCAGCAGTCCGACAGGGGAAGTAGGCAGGCGGCCCTACGAGCAGTACTTC
CDR3aa: CASSPTGEVGRRPYEQYF

d_gene: TRBD2
abundance: .
j_gene: TRBJ2-3
v_gene: TRBV5-1
CDR3nt: TGCGCCAGCAGCTTGTCTAGCGGGAGCCTTAGCACAGATACGCAGTATTTT
CDR3aa: CASSLSSGSLSTDTQYF

d_gene: .
abundance: .
j_gene: TRBJ2-1
v_gene: TRBV2
CDR3nt: TGTGCCAGCATTGGAGGGTTGTCCTACAATGAGCAGTTCTTC
CDR3aa: CASIGGLSYNEQFF

d_gene: TRBD2
abundance: .
j_gene: TRBJ2-2
v_gene: TRBV29-1
CDR3nt: TGCAGCGTTGCGCTTAGCGGGAGGGGGAACACCGGGGAGCTGTTTTTT
CDR3aa: CSVALSGRGNTGELFF

d_gene: .
abundance: .
j_gene: TRBJ2-5
v_gene: TRBV9
CDR3nt: TGTGCCAGCAGCGTAAGGTTGGAAGAGACCCAGTACTTC
CDR3aa: CASSVRLEETQYF

d_gene: .
abundance: .
j_gene: TRBJ1-2
v_gene: TRBV11-2
CDR3nt: TGTGCCAGCAGCTTAGTGGTCGGGCAGCGGAGTGGCTACACCTTC
CDR3aa: CASSLVVGQRSGYTF

d_gene: TRBD1
abundance: .
j_gene: TRBJ2-3
v_gene: TRBV3-1
CDR3nt: TGTGCCAGACAACCCAGGACAGGGAGCACAGATACGCAGTATTTT
CDR3aa: CARQPRTGSTDTQYF

d_gene: .
abundance: .
j_gene: TRBJ2-7
v_gene: TRBV30
CDR3nt: TGTGCCTGGAGTCTCGCCACGGGGGAGCAGTACTTC
CDR3aa: CAWSLATGEQYF

d_gene: TRBD1
abundance: .
j_gene: TRBJ2-3
v_gene: TRBV7-9
CDR3nt: TGTGCCAGCAGAAAGGGACAGCCGAGCACAGATACGCAGTATTTT
CDR3aa: CASRKGQPSTDTQYF

d_gene: TRBD2
abundance: .
j_gene: TRBJ2-3
v_gene: TRBV5-1
CDR3nt: TGCGCCAGCAGCTTCCTAGCGGGGGAGTTGACAGATACGCAGTATTTT
CDR3aa: CASSFLAGELTDTQYF

d_gene: .
abundance: .
j_gene: TRBJ1-4
v_gene: TRBV9
CDR3nt: TGTGCCAGCAGCGTAGGCGTGACTAATGAAAAACTGTTTTTT
CDR3aa: CASSVGVTNEKLFF

d_gene: .
abundance: .
j_gene: TRBJ2-7
v_gene: TRBV28
CDR3nt: TGTGCCAGCAGTTTTTACTTTATCAGTCGAGGACACTCCGAGCAGTACTTC
CDR3aa: CASSFYFISRGHSEQYF

d_gene: TRBD2
abundance: .
j_gene: TRBJ2-5
v_gene: TRBV7-8
CDR3nt: TGTGCCAGCAGCCCCAGCGGGGGGGCCGGGGGGACCCAGTACTTC
CDR3aa: CASSPSGGAGGTQYF

d_gene: .
abundance: .
j_gene: TRBJ2-3
v_gene: TRBV7-6
CDR3nt: TGTGCCAGCAGCTCCTCGGGTTTCTCAGATACGCAGTATTTT
CDR3aa: CASSSSGFSDTQYF

d_gene: TRBD1
abundance: once
j_gene: TRBJ1-2
v_gene: TRBV2
CDR3nt: TGTGCCAGCAGTCGGGACAGCGGAGACTATGGCTACACCTTC
CDR3aa: CASSRDSGDYGYTF

d_gene: .
abundance: once
j_gene: TRBJ2-6
v_gene: TRBV24-1
CDR3nt: TGTGCCACCAGTATGACTGGGGCCAACGCCCTGACTTTC
CDR3aa: CATSMTGANALTF

d_gene: TRBD1
abundance: .
j_gene: TRBJ2-1
v_gene: TRBV10-3
CDR3nt: TGTGCCATCAGCGACAGGGGGTACAATGAGCAGTTCTTC
CDR3aa: CAISDRGYNEQFF

d_gene: TRBD2
abundance: .
j_gene: TRBJ2-5
v_gene: TRBV4-1
CDR3nt: TGCGCCAGCAGCCCAGGTAGGACTAGCGGATACCAAGAGACCCAGTACTTC
CDR3aa: CASSPGRTSGYQETQYF

d_gene: .
abundance: .
j_gene: TRBJ1-5
v_gene: TRBV30
CDR3nt: TGTGCCTGGAGTGCCTCACAAGGTGCTTCGCGGCATTTT
CDR3aa: CAWSASQGASRHF

d_gene: TRBD1
abundance: .
j_gene: TRBJ2-2
v_gene: TRBV20-1
CDR3nt: TGCAGTGGGCAGGGGGACACCGGGGAGCTGTTTTTT
CDR3aa: CSGQGDTGELFF

d_gene: .
abundance: .
j_gene: TRBJ1-5
v_gene: TRBV12-3/TRBV12-4
CDR3nt: TGTGCCAGCTCCGGGGCAGCCCCATCGCGCAATCAGCCCCAGCATTTT
CDR3aa: CASSGAAPSRNQPQHF